One sample yielded the 32 T cell receptor beta chains listed below, sequenced in a study of neurological immune-mediated disorders. MiXCR, applied by TCRdb to the 5' RACE reads, yields one record per CDR3 protein. This sample has roughly 100,000 distinct CDR3 sequences, with 10% to 12% found just once. Time point of the sample: longitudinal time-point 3. The sequenced sample consisted of PBMCs. Source of these receptors: a female donor with HTLV-1-associated myelopathy (HAM/TSP).

This clonotype showed up many times. The CDR3 loop is CASRGRDTWNTGELFF. Written as DNA, the CDR3 is TGCGCCAGCAGAGGCCGGGACACATGGAACACCGGGGAGCTGTTTTTT. The gene calls are TRBV5-1 and TRBJ2-2, with a tentative D call TRBD1 (6 bases). CDR3 size: 16 residues. In germline, CDR1 is SGHRS, CDR2 YFSETQ. Trimming cost V 5 bases and J 1 base, with 15 bases left between them. The full variable domain, in which reference TRBV5-1 and TRBJ2-2 provide the parts outside the CDR3, is KAGVTQTPRYLIKTRGQQVTLSCSPISGHRSVSWYQQTPGQGLQFLFEYFSETQRNKGNFPGRFSGRQFSNSRSEMNVSTLELGDSALYLCASRGRDTWNTGELFFGEGSRLTVL.

At least ten counts were recorded for this clonotype. The rearrangement joins TRBV9 to TRBJ1-2; D call uncertain. Per germline, CDR1 SGDLS and CDR2 YYNGEE. This CDR3 comprises 11 residues. Deletions cut 4 bases from V and 7 bases from J, with 8 bases between. The CDR3 reads CASSSSGGYTF. Written as DNA, the CDR3 is TGTGCCAGCAGCTCCTCCGGTGGCTACACCTTC.

V gene TRBV12-3 or TRBV12-4 combines with J gene TRBJ1-3; D might be TRBD1 (6 bases). The CDR3 consists of 17 residues. With 5 bases removed from V and 4 bases from J, the gap between germline ends came to 21 bases. CDR3 sequence (DNA): TGTGCCAGCAGTCAAAATACCAGGGGCCGCTTCGGAAACACCATATATTTT. It translates to CASSQNTRGRFGNTIYF.

The table lists this clonotype with many counts. The chain is built from TRBV24-1 and TRBJ2-3; tentative D call: TRBD2 (6 bases). There are 15 residues in the CDR3. Trimming shortened V by 4 bases and J by 8 bases, and 18 bases separated the two germline ends. Germline V lookup: CDR1 KGHDR, CDR2 SFDVKD. This chain's CDR3 is CATSDGGTARGTQYF. DNA for the CDR3: TGTGCCACCAGTGACGGTGGGACTGCTCGGGGTACGCAGTATTTT.

The rearrangement joins TRBV28 to TRBJ2-7; D is possibly TRBD2 (7 bases). The CDR3 is 15 residues long. Trimming stripped 7 bases from V and 6 bases from J, with 22 bases between. The V gene's germline CDR1 is MDHEN and CDR2 SYDVKM. The CDR3 DNA sequence: TGTGCCAGCACCCGACCGGCGGGGGCGTCGTCCGAGCAGTACTTC. Amino acids: CASTRPAGASSEQYF.

This clonotype was detected ten times or more. The chain combines TRBV5-1 with TRBJ2-1; 8 bases map to TRBD2. Germline-derived CDR1 and CDR2 are SGHRS and YFSETQ. Trimming cost V 0 bases and J 8 bases; bases outside gene matches: 10. This CDR3 is built from 16 residues. CDR3 sequence (DNA): TGCGCCAGCAGCTTGGTGGCCCCCGGGGGGGCGTATGAGCAGTTCTTC. Protein: CASSLVAPGGAYEQFF.

In this sample, this clonotype turned up many times. The genes are TRBV20-1 and TRBJ2-1; D tentatively reads TRBD1 or TRBD2 (5 bases each). Trimming took 3 bases from V and 6 from J, leaving 18 bases between them. In germline, CDR1 is DFQATT, CDR2 SNEGSKA (reference sequence). There are 15 residues in the CDR3. The CDR3 loop is CSARNGAARVNEQFF. The CDR3 region has the DNA TGCAGTGCTAGGAACGGGGCGGCAAGGGTCAATGAGCAGTTCTTC.

This clonotype occurred many times. This sequence joins TRBV6-6 and TRBJ2-7; 10 positions agree with TRBD2. CDR3 length equals 16 residues. The V gene's germline CDR1 is MNHNY and CDR2 SVGAGI (reference sequence). J lost 0 bases, V lost 0 bases, and 2 bases had no gene match. CDR3 region: CASSYSLAGASYEQYF. DNA for the CDR3: TGTGCCAGCAGTTACTCTCTAGCGGGGGCCTCCTACGAGCAGTACTTC.

This clonotype was seen ten or more times. The chain links TRBV20-1 to TRBJ2-3, with D possibly matching TRBD1 (6 bases). The CDR3 runs 14 residues. Germline-derived CDR1 and CDR2 are DFQATT and SNEGSKA (reference sequence). V was cut by 0 bases and J by 6 bases, with 13 bases left in between. CDR3 in amino acids: CSARELQGSDTQYF. The CDR3 bases are TGCAGTGCTAGAGAATTACAGGGCAGTGATACGCAGTATTTT.

This clonotype occurred many times. This chain connects TRBV7-2 to TRBJ2-7; TRBD1 aligns across 9 bases. V trimming: 5 bases; J trimming: 6 bases; junction bases outside the gene matches: 11. Germline assignment: CDR1 SGHTA and CDR2 FQGNSA. The CDR3 loop spans 15 amino acids. Here the CDR3 reads CASSPSGTGSSEQYF. CDR3 sequence (DNA): TGTGCCAGCAGCCCGTCCGGGACAGGGAGCTCCGAGCAGTACTTC.

This clonotype was detected many times. The chain uses TRBV7-2 and TRBJ2-1; TRBD2 might be the D (6 bases). Looked up from germline, CDR1 is SGHTA and CDR2 is FQGNSA. V gave up 3 bases and J gave up 6 bases, with 6 bases separating them. The CDR3 is 12 amino acids. CDR3 region: CASSFSGNEQFF. The CDR3 nucleotides are TGTGCCAGCAGCTTTAGCGGCAATGAGCAGTTCTTC.

This clonotype occurred many times. The gene calls are TRBV7-2 and TRBJ2-2; D is perhaps TRBD1 (6 bases). CDR1 and CDR2 (germline): SGHTA, FQGNSA. V was cut by 3 bases and J by 6 bases, with 20 bases left in between. The CDR3 has 17 amino acids. CDR3 sequence reads: CASSFRSTGMRSGELFF. In DNA, the CDR3 is TGTGCCAGCAGCTTCCGAAGCACAGGGATGAGGTCCGGGGAGCTGTTTTTT.

This clonotype was seen ten or more times. The gene calls are TRBV2 and TRBJ2-3; TRBD1 agrees at 10 bases. Germline-derived CDR1 and CDR2 are SNHLY and FYNNEI. Trimming removed 5 bases from V and 4 bases from J; junction bases left unmatched: 6. This CDR3 spans 15 amino acids. CDR3 amino acids: CASSQGQGRADTQYF. The CDR3, as DNA: TGTGCCAGCAGTCAGGGACAGGGGAGGGCAGATACGCAGTATTTT.

This clonotype turned up a few times. V gene TRBV7-2 combines with J gene TRBJ1-1, with D unclear. Trimming left V 5 bases short and J 8 bases short, with 12 bases between. This CDR3 contains 12 residues. The germline gives CDR1 SGHTA, CDR2 FQGNSA. CDR3 DNA sequence: TGTGCCAGCAGCCCGGGAACCCGCGAAGCTTTCTTT. Protein: CASSPGTREAFF.

At least ten counts were recorded for this clonotype. The V and J genes are TRBV4-1 and TRBJ2-7; the D is unclear. Germline V gene sequence: CDR1 MGHRA, CDR2 YSYEKL. The CDR3 has 14 amino acids. V dropped 4 bases and J dropped 3 bases, with 13 bases sitting between them. The CDR3 is CASSPLAKNYEQYF. Here the CDR3 DNA reads TGCGCCAGCAGCCCCTTAGCTAAAAACTACGAGCAGTACTTC.

The chain is built from TRBV6-5 and TRBJ2-7; D may be TRBD2 (6 bases). Trimming removed 0 bases from V and 2 bases from J, with 11 bases in between. The CDR3 extends over 15 amino acids. Per the germline V gene, CDR1 is MNHEY and CDR2 is SVGAGI. CDR3 coding DNA: TGTGCCAGCAGTTACTCGGGGGGTAGTACCTACGAGCAGTACTTC. Its translation: CASSYSGGSTYEQYF.

This clonotype has ten or more counts. The chain has TRBV3-1 and TRBJ2-2; 11 bases fit TRBD2. CDR3 length: 18 amino acids. J lost 4 bases, V lost 0 bases, and 7 bases had no gene match. The germline CDR1 and CDR2 sequences are LGHDT and YNNKEL (reference sequence). CDR3 protein: CASSQDHLTSGGTGELFF. CDR3 bases: TGTGCCAGCAGCCAAGATCATCTAACTAGCGGGGGCACCGGGGAGCTGTTTTTT.

This clonotype showed up many times. The chain recombines TRBV7-2 with TRBJ1-2, with 7 positions matching TRBD1. Germline CDR1 is SGHTA and CDR2 is FQGNSA. The CDR3 consists of 12 residues. Losses at the gene ends were 4 bases for V and 7 bases for J; bases not matched to a gene: 3. CDR3 coding DNA: TGTGCCAGCAGCTCGCACAGGGGTGGCTACACCTTC. Translated: CASSSHRGGYTF.

In its sample, this clonotype was seen a few times. V usage is TRBV27 and J usage is TRBJ1-6; a weak D match, TRBD1 (5 bases). In germline, CDR1 is MNHEY, CDR2 SMNVEV (reference sequence). The CDR3 loop spans 18 amino acids. Trimming shortened V by 5 bases and J by 0 bases, and 17 bases separated the two germline ends. This CDR3 reads CASSPEGSLSSYNSPLHF. CDR3 DNA: TGTGCCAGCAGTCCCGAGGGGTCGTTGAGCTCCTATAATTCACCCCTCCACTTT.

This clonotype was observed at least ten times. The chain has TRBV5-1 and TRBJ2-2; D not certain. Between the trimmed V and J ends, which lost 4 bases and 0 bases, there was a span of 10 bases. CDR1 SGHRS and CDR2 YFSETQ come from the germline V gene. This CDR3 comprises 15 residues. This chain's CDR3 is CASSRGRTNTGELFF. The CDR3 DNA follows: TGCGCCAGCAGCCGAGGACGTACGAACACCGGGGAGCTGTTTTTT.

The genes are TRBV6-2 or TRBV6-3 and TRBJ2-7, with D possibly TRBD2 on 7 matching bases. The CDR3 is made up of 14 amino acids. Looked up from germline, CDR1 is MNHEY and CDR2 is SVGEGT. Trimming removed 1 base from V and 7 bases from J, with 14 bases in between. The CDR3, as DNA: TGTGCCAGCAGTTACTACGGCAGGGGAGGGGAGCAGTACTTC. It encodes CASSYYGRGGEQYF.

This clonotype has just a few counts. The chain links TRBV10-2 to TRBJ1-6; D is unresolved. CDR1 is WSHSY, CDR2 SAAADI, per germline. The CDR3 consists of 16 residues. V dropped 2 bases and J dropped 0 bases, with 8 bases sitting between them. The CDR3 region has the DNA TGCGCCAGCAGTGAGAATTGGAGCTCCTATAATTCACCCCTCCACTTT. This gives the protein CASSENWSSYNSPLHF.

This sequence joins TRBV6-5 and TRBJ2-4; no clear D gene. The germline CDR1 and CDR2 sequences are MNHEY and SVGAGI. The CDR3 has 16 residues. Trimming took 0 bases from V and 0 from J, leaving 9 bases between them. In DNA, the CDR3 is TGTGCCAGCAGTTACTCCTTGAGCCTAGCCAAAAACATTCAGTACTTC. Its translation is CASSYSLSLAKNIQYF.

There are many counts of this clonotype. The V call is TRBV5-1, the J call TRBJ1-4; no clear D. V lost 1 base and J lost 0, with 7 bases in between. Germline CDR1 reads SGHRS; CDR2 reads YFSETQ. The CDR3 is made up of 15 amino acids. DNA of the CDR3: TGCGCCAGCAGCTTGTTTGATGCAACTAATGAAAAACTGTTTTTT. Its translation: CASSLFDATNEKLFF. The full variable domain, rest sourced from reference TRBV5-1 and TRBJ1-4, is KAGVTQTPRYLIKTRGQQVTLSCSPISGHRSVSWYQQTPGQGLQFLFEYFSETQRNKGNFPGRFSGRQFSNSRSEMNVSTLELGDSALYLCASSLFDATNEKLFFGSGTQLSVL.

There are many counts of this clonotype. The chain employs TRBV5-1 and TRBJ2-7, with 9 nucleotides matching TRBD1. Germline CDR1 SGHRS, CDR2 YFSETQ. There are 14 residues in the CDR3. V shed 0 bases and J 5 bases; nucleotides not matched to a gene: 3. As DNA, the CDR3 is TGCGCCAGCAGCTTGGACAGGGGGCAAGACGAGCAGTACTTC. It specifies CASSLDRGQDEQYF. The whole variable domain, remainder taken from reference TRBV5-1 and TRBJ2-7, is KAGVTQTPRYLIKTRGQQVTLSCSPISGHRSVSWYQQTPGQGLQFLFEYFSETQRNKGNFPGRFSGRQFSNSRSEMNVSTLELGDSALYLCASSLDRGQDEQYFGPGTRLTVT.

This clonotype was counted many times. The chain recombines TRBV18 with TRBJ1-4; D is ambiguous. This CDR3 is built from 17 residues. The germline gives CDR1 KGHSH, CDR2 LQKENI. V was trimmed by 2 bases and J by 8 bases, leaving 21 bases between them. The CDR3, as DNA: TGTGCCAGCTCACCATACGGGGTTGGCCGCGGACCAGAAAAACTGTTTTTT. It specifies CASSPYGVGRGPEKLFF.

This CDR3 is CSAIGLTSLEEQYF. CDR3 DNA: TGCAGTGCTATTGGGCTAACCAGTTTGGAGGAGCAGTACTTC. The V gene is TRBV20-1, the J gene TRBJ2-7, with unresolved D. Trimming removed 4 bases from V and 7 bases from J, with 20 bases in between. This CDR3 has 14 residues. Germline V gene data show CDR1 as DFQATT and CDR2 as SNEGSKA (reference sequence).

The sample holds many counts of this clonotype. The chain links TRBV20-1 to TRBJ2-5, with D possibly being TRBD1 or TRBD2 (7 bases each). V was trimmed by 6 bases and J by 5 bases, leaving 16 bases between them. This CDR3 contains 13 residues. In germline, CDR1 is DFQATT, CDR2 SNEGSKA (reference sequence). The CDR3 reads CSAEDRRGETQYF. As DNA, the CDR3 is TGCAGTGCAGAGGACAGGCGGGGGGAGACCCAGTACTTC.

For this clonotype: This may be a read error: a much more frequent sequence differs by one nucleotide. The chain is built from TRBV7-8 and TRBJ2-2; D uncertain. Germline CDR1 and CDR2: SGHVS and FQNEAQ. The length of the CDR3 is 17 residues. V lost 6 bases and J 6 bases, leaving 23 bases between the germline ends. The DNA for the CDR3 is TGTGCCAGCAGAAATATAGTCGGGCCCTATCCACCCGGGGAGCTGTTTTTT. Protein sequence: CASRNIVGPYPPGELFF.

This clonotype has a count of ten or more. The V gene is TRBV12-3 or TRBV12-4, the J gene TRBJ2-2; D is unresolved. V gave up 6 bases and J gave up 4 bases, with 12 bases separating them. The CDR3 length is 14 residues. In DNA, the CDR3 is TGTGCCAGCAGGCTCACACGGAGCACCGGGGAGCTGTTTTTT. Its protein product is CASRLTRSTGELFF.

The J gene is TRBJ2-3, the V gene TRBV5-1; D is uncertain. In germline, CDR1 is SGHRS, CDR2 YFSETQ. CDR3 length: 15 residues. V lost 0 bases, J lost 5 bases, and 13 bases lay in between. CDR3 sequence (DNA): TGCGCCAGCAGCTTGGGTCAGGTGGCAGTAGATACGCAGTATTTT. This codes for CASSLGQVAVDTQYF.

This clonotype was detected ten times or more. The chain combines TRBV5-8 with TRBJ2-2, with 7 bases that match TRBD1. Germline lookup yields CDR1 SGHTS and CDR2 YDEGEE. The J segment lost 13 bases and the V segment lost 4 bases, leaving 13 bases of the junction unmatched. The CDR3 spans 14 residues. CDR3 nucleotide sequence: TGTGCCAGCAGCCCGAGACAGGGAATCGGAGGGCTGTTTTTT. It is translated as CASSPRQGIGGLFF.